Listed below are T cell receptor beta chains from one sample, sequenced in a study of early T cells in non-severe SARS-CoV-2 infection. MiXCR was run by TCRdb on the 5' RACE reads, yielding one entry per CDR3 protein. The table records about 83,000 distinct CDR3 sequences, approximately 14% of them present only once. Material: whole blood. Source of these receptors: an adult who was a healthcare worker with PCR-confirmed SARS-CoV-2 infection or an uninfected control (not recorded which). The CDR3 runs from the conserved cysteine through the conserved F or W. A D gene is named only where the DNA matches it firmly. Clone size, where shown, is once, few, many, or a class for clones that have expanded.

.,TRBV7-9,TRBJ1-1,many,TGTGCCAGCAGCTTAGAGGGGCTGACTGAAGCTTTCTTT,CASSLEGLTEAFF
.,TRBV7-9,TRBJ1-2,many,TGTGCCAGCAGCTTGGACAGAGCTAACTATGGCTACACCTTC,CASSLDRANYGYTF
.,TRBV5-6,TRBJ1-1,few,TGTGCCAGCAGCCTTGCAAGGGGGGACACTGAAGCTTTCTTT,CASSLARGDTEAFF
TRBD2,TRBV11-2,TRBJ2-1,many,TGTGCCAGCAGCTTTAAGCGGGGGAGCTCCTACAATGAGCAGTTCTTC,CASSFKRGSSYNEQFF
.,TRBV7-9,TRBJ1-1,.,TGTGCCAGCAGCACCGTATCCCGGGCAGAAGGGAGAGGGCTGAACACTGAAGCTTTCTTT,CASSTVSRAEGRGLNTEAFF
.,TRBV10-3,TRBJ2-1,many,TGTGCCATCCCAAATCTGTCCTTAAGGAATGAGCAGTTCTTC,CAIPNLSLRNEQFF
.,TRBV20-1,TRBJ2-3,.,TGCAGTGCTAGGCGTGGGGAGGTGGATACGCAGTATTTT,CSARRGEVDTQYF
.,TRBV11-2,TRBJ1-5,few,TGTGCCAGCAGCTTAGGCGCCGGGAATTCCCAGCATTTT,CASSLGAGNSQHF
.,TRBV7-2,TRBJ1-6,few,TGTGCCAGCAGCTTAATAGATTCACCCCTCCACTTT,CASSLIDSPLHF
.,TRBV18,TRBJ1-1,few,TGTGCCAGCTCACCTAAGAACGGGTACACTGAAGCTTTCTTT,CASSPKNGYTEAFF
TRBD2,TRBV5-4,TRBJ2-5,many,TGTGCCAGCAGCTTGCCGCGCGGGGGGTCCCAAGAGACCCAGTACTTC,CASSLPRGGSQETQYF
TRBD1,TRBV11-2,TRBJ1-2,.,TGTGCCAGCAAGAAGGACAGGACTAACTATGGCTACACCTTC,CASKKDRTNYGYTF
.,TRBV7-2,TRBJ1-5,few,TGTGCCAGCAGCTTAGCGCATAAAAAGCCCCAGCATTTT,CASSLAHKKPQHF
.,TRBV13,TRBJ1-2,.,TGTGCCAGCAGCTTAGGGCACCTAGGCACTAACTATGGCTACACCTTC,CASSLGHLGTNYGYTF
.,TRBV6-5,TRBJ1-4,few,TGTGCCAGCAGTTACTCGAGTGGGGGGATTAATGAAAAACTGTTTTTT,CASSYSSGGINEKLFF
.,TRBV7-9,TRBJ1-2,.,TGTGCCAGCAGCTTAGGTCCCGGACTCACCTCCGGCTATGGCTACACCTTC,CASSLGPGLTSGYGYTF
.,TRBV5-6,TRBJ1-3,.,TGTGCCAGCAGGTTGACAGGCGTTGGAAACACCATATATTTT,CASRLTGVGNTIYF
.,TRBV20-1,TRBJ2-3,many,TGCAGTGCTAGAGCGGGTAGCGGAAGCACAGATACGCAGTATTTT,CSARAGSGSTDTQYF
.,TRBV7-9,TRBJ2-1,.,TGTGCCAGCAGCTTAGCCAGTAACAATGAGCAGTTCTTC,CASSLASNNEQFF
.,TRBV19,TRBJ2-3,few,TGTGCCAGTAGCGGCATAAGACAGGCCCAAGGAGATACGCAGTATTTT,CASSGIRQAQGDTQYF
.,TRBV5-1,TRBJ1-3,few,TGCGCCAGCAGCTTCGGAGGCTCTGGAAACACCATATATTTT,CASSFGGSGNTIYF
.,TRBV30,TRBJ1-5,once,TGTGCCTGGAGTGTACCGACAATAGTAAATCAGCCCCAGCATTTT,CAWSVPTIVNQPQHF
.,TRBV19,TRBJ1-5,many,TGTGCCAGTGACAAGGTAGATTTGCAGCCCCAGCATTTT,CASDKVDLQPQHF
.,TRBV7-9,TRBJ2-7,many,TGTGCCAGCAGCTTAGGTCAGGCAAGCTCCTACGAGCAGTACTTC,CASSLGQASSYEQYF
.,TRBV2,TRBJ2-5,many,TGTGCCAGCAGTGACCAGGTCCGAGAGACCCAGTACTTC,CASSDQVRETQYF
TRBD2,TRBV20-1,TRBJ2-1,.,TGCAGTGCTAACCCAAATAGCGGGGGTTCCTACAATGAGCAGTTCTTC,CSANPNSGGSYNEQFF
.,TRBV2,TRBJ2-3,many,TGTGCCAGCAGTGCGACATCCCGACGGGATACGCAGTATTTT,CASSATSRRDTQYF
TRBD1,TRBV11-2,TRBJ2-1,.,TGTGCCAGCAGCCGGACAGGGAACAATGAGCAGTTCTTC,CASSRTGNNEQFF
TRBD2,TRBV7-2,TRBJ2-5,many,TGTGCCAGCAGCTTAGGCCACGGGAGGGAGACCCAGTACTTC,CASSLGHGRETQYF
.,TRBV14,TRBJ2-3,few,TGTGCCAGCAGCCAAGAGGACCTCACCACAGATACGCAGTATTTT,CASSQEDLTTDTQYF
.,TRBV4-1,TRBJ2-7,many,TGCGCCAGCAGCCCCCGGTCGGGTCTGAGTATCGGAGAGCAGTACTTC,CASSPRSGLSIGEQYF
.,TRBV28,TRBJ2-1,.,TGTGCCAGCAGAACCCTACTCCGGGGGCAGTTCTTC,CASRTLLRGQFF
.,TRBV6-5,TRBJ1-2,many,TGTGCCAGCAGTTACCAGGGGATTAGCTACACCTTC,CASSYQGISYTF
.,TRBV29-1,TRBJ2-7,few,TGCAGCGTTGAATTTGAAGTTCGGGGGGCGGGTTACGAGCAGTACTTC,CSVEFEVRGAGYEQYF
.,TRBV7-9,TRBJ1-3,many,TGTGCCAGCAGCTCCCCGGACACCCCAACCCCTTTT,CASSSPDTPTPF
.,TRBV30,TRBJ2-3,many,TGTGCCTGGAGTCGGGGGAAAATGGCAGATACGCAGTATTTT,CAWSRGKMADTQYF
TRBD1,TRBV9,TRBJ2-2,few,TGTGCCAGCACCCCTGGGGGACAGGGTACCGGGGAGCTGTTTTTT,CASTPGGQGTGELFF
TRBD1,TRBV5-8,TRBJ1-1,many,TGTGCCAGCAGCTTGGTGACAGGGTTCATGAACACTGAAGCTTTCTTT,CASSLVTGFMNTEAFF
.,TRBV6-5,TRBJ2-1,.,TGTGCCAGCAGTTACGGGCACGGGGACAATGAGCAGTTCTTC,CASSYGHGDNEQFF
.,TRBV25-1,TRBJ1-6,.,TGTGCCAGCAGTGAATATTTCGCTTCACCCCTCCACTTT,CASSEYFASPLHF
.,TRBV7-3,TRBJ2-6,few,TGTGCCAGCAGCCCCGCGCCGGCTGGGGCCAACGTCCTGACTTTC,CASSPAPAGANVLTF
.,TRBV5-1,TRBJ2-5,many,TGCGCCAGCACCCCGGGACAGCGGGGAGAGACCCAGTACTTC,CASTPGQRGETQYF
.,TRBV7-2,TRBJ2-1,.,TGTGCCAGCGGGATCCTTTTTAGAGCCTACAATGAGCAGTTCTTC,CASGILFRAYNEQFF
TRBD1,TRBV29-1,TRBJ1-5,.,TGCAGCGTGGGGACAGATAGCAATCAGCCCCAGCATTTT,CSVGTDSNQPQHF
TRBD1,TRBV3-1,TRBJ2-2,few,TGTGCCAGCAGCCAAGACAGGGGGCGCGTCCACGGGGAGCTGTTTTTT,CASSQDRGRVHGELFF
TRBD2,TRBV3-1,TRBJ2-7,.,TGTGCCAGCAGCCAAGGACTAGCGGGGGGGCCCTACGAGCAGTACTTC,CASSQGLAGGPYEQYF
.,TRBV9,TRBJ2-3,few,TGTGCCAGCAGCGTAGCCCCGCGGGGAGATACGCAGTATTTT,CASSVAPRGDTQYF
.,TRBV13,TRBJ2-7,few,TGTGCCAGCAGGCTGTGGGGTGGCGGGGACGAGCAGTACTTC,CASRLWGGGDEQYF
.,TRBV20-1,TRBJ2-1,many,TGCAGTGCTGCAAGGGGAACATACAATGAGCAGTTCTTC,CSAARGTYNEQFF
.,TRBV5-1,TRBJ1-2,many,TGCGCCAGCAGACGACAGCGAGATAACTATGGCTACACCTTC,CASRRQRDNYGYTF
.,TRBV12-3/TRBV12-4,TRBJ1-2,.,TGTGCCAGCAGTGGGGGGCTGTATGGCTACACCTTC,CASSGGLYGYTF
.,TRBV11-2,TRBJ1-1,many,TGTGCCAGCAGCTTCCGGGACCGTAACACTGAAGCTTTCTTT,CASSFRDRNTEAFF
.,TRBV6-2/TRBV6-3,TRBJ2-4,.,TGTGCCAGCCCAGGGGTTTACATTCAGTACTTC,CASPGVYIQYF
TRBD2,TRBV6-1,TRBJ2-1,many,TGTGCCAGCAGTGAAGTACTAGCGGGGGGGCAGAATGAGCAGTTCTTC,CASSEVLAGGQNEQFF
TRBD1,TRBV29-1,TRBJ2-2,.,TGCAGCTTCCGACAGGGCGACACCGGGGAGCTGTTTTTT,CSFRQGDTGELFF